The rows below give T cell receptor beta chains drawn from one sample of a study of identifying expanded T cells in peripheral blood. Method: immunoSEQ multiplex PCR; TCRdb's copy keeps in-frame clones and lacks some. The table shows about 91,000 clones, with about 90% occurring only once. Source material: blood. These receptors all come from a person aged 18 to 75 in good health. The CDR3 runs from the conserved cysteine through the conserved F or W. The D gene is left open where the match is weak. Clone sizes are given selectively: once, few, many, or a class where the clone is expanded.

>-|TRBJ2-7|TRBV7-8|TRBD2
TGTGCCAGCAGCGTACTGGCGGGGGGTTACGAGCAGTACTTC
CASSVLAGGYEQYF
>once|TRBJ2-5|TRBV6-5|TRBD1
TGTGCCAGCAGTTACCCGGGACAGGAGGAGACCCAGTACTTC
CASSYPGQEETQYF
>-|TRBJ2-4|TRBV5-6|-
TGTGCCAGCAGCCCAAGACAGCTAGCCAAAAACATTCAGTACTTC
CASSPRQLAKNIQYF
>-|TRBJ2-2|TRBV6-5|-
TGTGCCAGCAGGTCGACTGGACACCCTACCGGGGAGCTGTTTTTT
CASRSTGHPTGELFF
>-|TRBJ1-2|TRBV6-5|-
TGTGCCAGCAGGATAACAGGGTCGGGCCAGTATGGCTACACCTTC
CASRITGSGQYGYTF
>-|TRBJ2-3|TRBV10-1|TRBD2
TGCGCCAGCAGTGAGATTGGACTAGCGGGAGGGCCGGTAGGAGATACGCAGTATTTT
CASSEIGLAGGPVGDTQYF
>-|TRBJ2-1|TRBV28|TRBD1
TGTGCCACCCAAGCCACCTGGACAGGAGGCAATGAGCAGTTCTTC
CATQATWTGGNEQFF
>-|TRBJ2-2|TRBV19|TRBD1
TGTGCCAGTGAGGACAGGGGAGTCACCGGGGAGCTGTTTTTT
CASEDRGVTGELFF
>-|TRBJ1-5|TRBV7-8|-
TGTGCCAGCAGCTTAGGAAGACAGCTTAATCAGCCCCAGCATTTT
CASSLGRQLNQPQHF
>-|TRBJ2-2|TRBV6-1|TRBD1
TGTGCCACCCTAGGACAGGGGGCTCGGGGGGAGCTGTTTTTT
CATLGQGARGELFF
>-|TRBJ2-2|TRBV5-6|TRBD2
TGTGCCAGCAGCGGACTAGTTTCCGGGGAGCTGTTTTTT
CASSGLVSGELFF
>-|TRBJ2-3|TRBV15|TRBD2
TGTGCCACCAGCAGACCCGGGACTAGCGGGGGGGCCGTCCGAGATACGCAGTATTTT
CATSRPGTSGGAVRDTQYF
>-|TRBJ2-7|TRBV18|TRBD2
TGTGCCAGCTCACCACTAGCGGGGGGATCCTACGAGCAGTACTTC
CASSPLAGGSYEQYF
>-|TRBJ2-1|TRBV7-3|-
TGTGCCAGCAGCTTAAATGGGCACTTGAGCTCCTACAATGAGCAGTTCTTC
CASSLNGHLSSYNEQFF
>-|TRBJ1-1|TRBV5-4|-
TGTGCCAGCAGGACGGGACCAGTGAACACTGAAGCTTTCTTT
CASRTGPVNTEAFF
>-|TRBJ1-3|TRBV7-2|-
TGTGCCAGCAGCTCTACAAACCGCGGCTCTGGAAACACCATATATTTT
CASSSTNRGSGNTIYF
>-|TRBJ1-1|TRBV7-9|TRBD1
TGTGCCAGCAGCCGGACAGGGACCACTGAAGCTTTCTTT
CASSRTGTTEAFF
>-|TRBJ2-1|TRBV30|TRBD2
TGTGCCTGGAGCCGGGGGGACAATGAGCAGTTCTTC
CAWSRGDNEQFF
>-|TRBJ2-6|TRBV28|-
TGTGCCAGCAGTTTATTACCAGGAGCCGGGGCCAACGTCCTGACTTTC
CASSLLPGAGANVLTF
>-|TRBJ2-1|TRBV19|TRBD2
TGTGCCAGTAGTGTACGTGCGGGGGAATTCACCTACAATGAGCAGTTCTTC
CASSVRAGEFTYNEQFF
>-|TRBJ2-1|TRBV21-1|-
TGTGCCAGCAGCATCGAGGGGGCCGTGGACAATGAGCAGTTCTTC
CASSIEGAVDNEQFF
>-|TRBJ2-2|TRBV6-5|TRBD2
TGTGCCAGCAGTTACCCAGCGGGGAGCACCGGGGAGCTGTTTTTT
CASSYPAGSTGELFF
>-|TRBJ2-5|TRBV12-5|-
TGTGCTAGTGGTTTACGGGGAGAGACCCAGTACTTC
CASGLRGETQYF
>-|TRBJ2-3|TRBV21-1|-
TGTGCCAGCACGCAAACCCACCTGGAGCTAGCGGCGGATACGCAGTATTTT
CASTQTHLELAADTQYF
>-|TRBJ2-2|TRBV19|TRBD2
TGTGCCGGGGCGACCACCGGGACTAGCGGAACCGGGGAGCTGTTTTTT
CAGATTGTSGTGELFF
>-|TRBJ1-3|TRBV6-5|-
TGTGCCAGCAGTTATCTGGGGAGCAGAAACACCATATATTTT
CASSYLGSRNTIYF
>-|TRBJ2-7|TRBV28|-
TGTGCCAGCAGTCCGAGAGTGGGCTCCAACTACGAGCAGTACTTC
CASSPRVGSNYEQYF
>-|TRBJ1-2|TRBV28|-
TGTGCCAGCAGTTTCCCCGGGAATACACGCTATGGCTACACCTTC
CASSFPGNTRYGYTF
>-|TRBJ2-5|TRBV5-1|-
TGCGCCAGCAGCTTACATGGGACCCAGTACTTC
CASSLHGTQYF
>-|TRBJ2-3|TRBV30|-
TGTGCCTGGAGTAGGGGGAGGGCCGGTAGCACAGATACGCAGTATTTT
CAWSRGRAGSTDTQYF
>-|TRBJ2-5|TRBV30|-
TGTGCCCAAGGGGGACAGACCCAGTACTTC
CAQGGQTQYF
>-|TRBJ2-3|TRBV5-6|-
TGTGCCAGCAGCTTAGGCGGGACCACAGATACGCAGTATTTT
CASSLGGTTDTQYF
>once|TRBJ1-1|TRBV5-1|-
TGCGCCAGCAGCCCTGACTTGTCAGGGAACACTGAAGCTTTCTTT
CASSPDLSGNTEAFF
>-|TRBJ1-1|TRBV19|TRBD1
TGTGCCAGTAGTAGGGGACAGATGAACACTGAAGCTTTCTTT
CASSRGQMNTEAFF
>-|TRBJ2-7|TRBV6-1|TRBD1
TGTGCCAGCAGGGGACAGGGGAGAATGGAGCAGTACTTC
CASRGQGRMEQYF
>-|TRBJ1-4|TRBV28|-
TGTGCCAGCAGTCCGACCGGGACGTCTGAAAAACTGTTTTTT
CASSPTGTSEKLFF
>-|TRBJ1-1|TRBV7-9|-
TGTGCCAGCAGCAGACGACCGGACACTGAAGCTTTCTTT
CASSRRPDTEAFF
>medium-sized|TRBJ2-1|TRBV6-1|TRBD2
TGTGCCAGCAGTGAACTAGCGGGGAGCAATGAGCAGTTCTTC
CASSELAGSNEQFF
>once|TRBJ2-5|TRBV6-1|-
TGTGCCAGCAGTACGGACACTGAAGGGACCCAGTACTTC
CASSTDTEGTQYF